The 12 T cell receptor beta chains reported below all come from one sample, sequenced in a study of response to subunit inactivated influenza vaccine (dated by TCRdb to 2016 to 2019). Library creation used RT-PCR. The sequencer was an Illumina HiSeq 2500. TCRdb reprocessing: public reads trimmed at Q25 with fastp, clones called with MiXCR, in-frame beta chains kept. Identical CDR3 protein sequences are pooled into one entry, listed with their most common genes and DNA. Counted in this sample were about 700,000 distinct CDR3 sequences; roughly 15% of them appeared once. Clones ranked in the top ten supply approximately 7.6% of the sample. This sample comprised PBMCs from blood, obtained about 14 days before vaccination. The receptors originated from a man aged 50-59 years who received an inactivated influenza vaccine. Donor details come from another sample of the same person, matched by shared clones.

Only a few counts were recorded for this clonotype. V gene TRBV6-5 combines with J gene TRBJ2-1; D perhaps matches TRBD2 (6 bases). Germline values: CDR1 MNHEY, CDR2 SVGAGI. Trimming removed 3 bases at V and 0 bases at J, with 18 bases between. This CDR3 region has 18 residues. CDR3 loop: CASSYFGPAGRSYNEQFF. CDR3 nucleotides: TGTGCCAGCAGTTATTTCGGTCCGGCGGGACGCTCCTACAATGAGCAGTTCTTC.

This chain connects TRBV5-5 to TRBJ1-1, with D hard to call. This CDR3 contains 14 residues. From germline, CDR1 is SGHKS and CDR2 YYEKEE (reference sequence). Trimming cost V 4 bases and J 0 bases, with 10 bases left between them. The CDR3 reads CASSPPPMNTEAFF. CDR3 coding DNA: TGTGCCAGCAGCCCTCCTCCTATGAACACTGAAGCTTTCTTT.

The sample holds a few counts of this clonotype. The chain carries TRBV12-3 or TRBV12-4 and TRBJ2-5; maybe TRBD1 (6 bases). With 6 bases removed from V and 1 base from J, the gap between germline ends came to 12 bases. CDR3 size: 14 residues. The CDR3 spells CASSPTGSQETQYF. The CDR3 nucleotides are TGTGCCAGCAGCCCAACAGGGAGCCAAGAGACCCAGTACTTC.

This clonotype was seen repeatedly, ten times or more. The V gene is TRBV9, the J gene TRBJ1-3, with TRBD1 matching 7 bases. V lost 1 base to trimming and J lost 2 bases; unmatched junction nucleotides: 3. Per the germline V gene, CDR1 is SGDLS and CDR2 is YYNGEE. CDR3 length: 15 amino acids. CDR3 residues: CASSVLTGAGNTIYF. In DNA, the CDR3 is TGTGCCAGCAGCGTACTTACAGGGGCTGGAAACACCATATATTTT. The full variable domain, with the rest looked up from reference TRBV9 and TRBJ1-3, is DSGVTQTPKHLITATGQRVTLRCSPRSGDLSVYWYQQSLDQGLQFLIQYYNGEERAKGNILERFSAQQFPDLHSELNLSSLELGDSALYFCASSVLTGAGNTIYFGEGSWLTVV.

This clonotype was found a few times. V usage is TRBV5-6 and J usage is TRBJ1-2, with 10 nucleotides matching TRBD1. V trimming: 4 bases; J trimming: 4 bases; junction bases outside the gene matches: 4. Germline V gives CDR1 SGHDT, CDR2 YYEEEE. The CDR3 sequence is 14 residues long. CDR3 in DNA: TGTGCCAGCAGCCGCGACAGGGGGCCCTATGGCTACACCTTC. Translating it yields CASSRDRGPYGYTF.

This clonotype was detected a few times. V gene TRBV5-6 combines with J gene TRBJ1-6, with a tentative D call TRBD1 (6 bases). CDR3 length: 15 residues. Per germline, CDR1 SGHDT and CDR2 YYEEEE. Between the trimmed V and J ends, which lost 4 bases and 9 bases, there was a span of 17 bases. CDR3 nucleotides: TGTGCCAGCAGCCCGACCGGGACATCTGCTTCACCCCTCCACTTT. Residues: CASSPTGTSASPLHF.

The J gene is TRBJ2-5, the V gene TRBV11-2; D unresolved. Trimming took 6 bases from V and 5 from J, leaving 16 bases between them. Germline CDR1 reads SGHAT; CDR2 reads FQNNGV. The CDR3 consists of 14 residues. CDR3 sequence reads: CASSFDGPRETQYF. The CDR3 DNA reads as TGTGCCAGCAGTTTCGATGGTCCGAGGGAGACCCAGTACTTC.

The chain employs TRBV25-1 and TRBJ1-1; a weak D match, TRBD1 (6 bases). This CDR3 is 13 amino acids long. Germline-derived CDR1 and CDR2 are MGHDK and SYGVNS. Trimming took off 3 bases at V and 7 bases at J, with 12 bases between the two ends. The CDR3 here is CASSDLTGSEAFF. CDR3 nucleotides: TGTGCCAGCAGTGATCTAACAGGGAGTGAAGCTTTCTTT.

This clonotype was observed many times. The rearrangement joins TRBV12-3 or TRBV12-4 to TRBJ1-1; D gene unclear. The CDR3 runs 12 residues. V lost 6 bases and J 5 bases, leaving 10 bases between the germline ends. CDR3 region: CASSRGGTEAFF. CDR3 nucleotides: TGTGCCAGCAGCCGAGGAGGGACTGAAGCTTTCTTT.

Points on this clonotype: A much larger clone sits a single nucleotide away, making a read error possible. This chain uses TRBV7-9 with TRBJ2-2; no clear D. CDR1 is SEHNR, CDR2 FQNEAQ, per germline (reference sequence). The CDR3 has 13 amino acids. V lost 3 bases to trimming and J lost 3 bases, with 5 bases between them. The DNA of the CDR3 is TGTGCCAGCAGCTTGTTCGACACCGGGGAGCTGTTTTTT. The encoded protein is CASSLFDTGELFF.

This clonotype has a handful of counts. The gene calls are TRBV6-6 and TRBJ1-6; D not certain. The CDR3 has 12 amino acids. V was shortened by 2 bases and J by 11 bases, with 7 bases between the two germline ends. Per germline, CDR1 MNHNY and CDR2 SVGAGI (reference sequence). The CDR3 DNA sequence: TGTGCCAGCAGTTACGAGGAAACACCCCTCCACTTT. Protein sequence: CASSYEETPLHF.

This clonotype has just one count. A junction end diverges from the germline sequence, so it may reflect a read error. The rearrangement joins TRBV6-1 to TRBJ2-2, with 10 bases fitting TRBD2. The CDR3 is 18 residues long. Germline CDR1 reads MNHNS; CDR2 reads SASEGT. CDR3 region: CASSEEPLAGANTGELYF. The CDR3 DNA reads TGTGCCAGCAGTGAAGAGCCGCTAGCGGGGGCGAACACCGGGGAGCTGTATTTT.